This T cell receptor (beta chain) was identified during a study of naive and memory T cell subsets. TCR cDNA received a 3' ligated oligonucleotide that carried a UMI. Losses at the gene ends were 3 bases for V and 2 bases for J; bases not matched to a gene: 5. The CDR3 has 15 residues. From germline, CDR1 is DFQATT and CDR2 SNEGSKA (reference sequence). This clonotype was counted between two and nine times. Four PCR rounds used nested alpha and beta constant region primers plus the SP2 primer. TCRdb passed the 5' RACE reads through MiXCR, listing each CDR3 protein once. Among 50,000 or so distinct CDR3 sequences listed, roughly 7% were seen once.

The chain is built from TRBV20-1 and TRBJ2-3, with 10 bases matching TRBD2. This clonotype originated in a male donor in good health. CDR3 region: CSARASGRYTDTQYF. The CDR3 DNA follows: TGCAGTGCTAGGGCTAGCGGGAGATACACAGATACGCAGTATTTT.